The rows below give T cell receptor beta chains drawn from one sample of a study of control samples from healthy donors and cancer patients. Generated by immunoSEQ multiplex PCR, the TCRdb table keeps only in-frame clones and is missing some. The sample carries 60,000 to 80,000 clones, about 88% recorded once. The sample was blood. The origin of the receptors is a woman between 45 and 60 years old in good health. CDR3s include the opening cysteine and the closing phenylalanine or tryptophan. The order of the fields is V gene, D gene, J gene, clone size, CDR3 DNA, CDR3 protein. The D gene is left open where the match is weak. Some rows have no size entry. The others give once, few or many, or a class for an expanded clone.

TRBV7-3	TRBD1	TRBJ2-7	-	TGTGCCAGCAGCCCGGGGACAGTCAACGAGCAGTACTTC	CASSPGTVNEQYF
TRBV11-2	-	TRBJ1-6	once	TGTGCCAGCAGCTTAGAGGAAGGGGTCGGTTCACCCCTCCACTTT	CASSLEEGVGSPLHF
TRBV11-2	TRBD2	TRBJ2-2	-	TGTGCCAGCCTAGCGGGAGTCGGGGAGCTGTTTTTT	CASLAGVGELFF
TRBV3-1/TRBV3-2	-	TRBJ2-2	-	TGTGCCAGCAATCAGTCCCCCGCGAACACCGGGGAGCTGTTTTTT	CASNQSPANTGELFF
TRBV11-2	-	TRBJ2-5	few	TGTGCCAGCAGCTTAGAAAGCGGAAGCCAAGAGACCCAGTACTTC	CASSLESGSQETQYF
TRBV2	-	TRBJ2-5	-	TGTGCCAGCAAGGCTAGTCACAGCCAAGAGACCCAGTACTTC	CASKASHSQETQYF
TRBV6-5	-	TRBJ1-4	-	TGTGCCAGCAGTTACGCAGGGCAAGATGAAAAACTGTTTTTT	CASSYAGQDEKLFF
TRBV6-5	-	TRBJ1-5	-	TGTGCCAGCAGTTACGAGGGGGTGGATCAGCCCCAGCATTTT	CASSYEGVDQPQHF
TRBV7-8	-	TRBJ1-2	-	TGTGCCAGCAGCTTCTATATGAGTGGCTACACCTTC	CASSFYMSGYTF
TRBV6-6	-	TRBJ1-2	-	TGTGCCAGCCTACATAAGGCAGGAAGTAACTATGGCTACACCTTC	CASLHKAGSNYGYTF
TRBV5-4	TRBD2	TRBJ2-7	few	TGTGCCAGCAGCTTGGGGCAGGGAGGGTACGAGCAGTACTTC	CASSLGQGGYEQYF
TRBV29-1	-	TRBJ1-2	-	TGCAGCGCTCCGACAGAACCTAACTATGGCTACACCTTC	CSAPTEPNYGYTF
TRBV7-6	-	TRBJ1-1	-	TGTGCCAGCAGCTTAGAACAGGTGAACACTGAAGCTTTCTTT	CASSLEQVNTEAFF
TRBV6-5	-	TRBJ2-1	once	TGTGCCAGTTTTGGCATATATGAGCAGTTCTTC	CASFGIYEQFF
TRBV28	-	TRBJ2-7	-	TGTGCCAGCGGCCCGAGGTTACAGTTGATATACGAGCAGTACTTC	CASGPRLQLIYEQYF
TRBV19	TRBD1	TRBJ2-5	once	TGTGCCAGTAGTATCGGGACAGGGGGCGGAGAGACCCAGTACTTC	CASSIGTGGGETQYF
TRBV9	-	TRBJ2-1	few	TGTGCCAGCAGCGTAGCTACCAAGACTGAGCAGTTCTTC	CASSVATKTEQFF
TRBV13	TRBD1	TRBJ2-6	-	TGTGCCAGCAGAACAGGGGAAACTGGGGCCAACGTCCTGACTTTC	CASRTGETGANVLTF
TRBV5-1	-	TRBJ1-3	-	TGCGCCAGCAGCTTGGAGCCTTCTGGAAACACCATATATTTT	CASSLEPSGNTIYF
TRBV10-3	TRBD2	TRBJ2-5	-	TGTGCCATCAGTGCGGAGCGGGAGAGAGGAGAGACCCAGTACTTC	CAISAERERGETQYF
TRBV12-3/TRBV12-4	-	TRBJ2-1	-	TGTGCCAGCAGGGGAAATGAGCAGTTCTTC	CASRGNEQFF
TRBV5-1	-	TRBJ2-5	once	TGCGCCAGCAGCTTGGGAGGTGTGGGGACGTACCAAGAGACCCAGTACTTC	CASSLGGVGTYQETQYF
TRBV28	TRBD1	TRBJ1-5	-	TGTGCCAGCAAAACGGGACAGGCGTTCAATCAGCCCCAGCATTTT	CASKTGQAFNQPQHF
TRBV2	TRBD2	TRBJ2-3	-	TGTGCCAGCAGTGATCCGTTAGCGGGACAATCAGATACGCAGTATTTT	CASSDPLAGQSDTQYF
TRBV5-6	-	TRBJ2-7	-	TGTGCCAGCAGCTTGTACCGGGTCCCCTCCTACGAGCAGTACTTC	CASSLYRVPSYEQYF
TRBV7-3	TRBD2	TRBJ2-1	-	TGTGCCAGCAGCTTCTCCCGACTAGCGGGAGTCAATGAGCAGTTCTTC	CASSFSRLAGVNEQFF
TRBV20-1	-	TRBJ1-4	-	TGCAGTGCTAGTATACGTGAAAAACTGTTTTTT	CSASIREKLFF
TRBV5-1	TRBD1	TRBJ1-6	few	TGCGCCAGCAGCTTAGGGGCGGGACAGGGGACTTCACCCCTCCACTTT	CASSLGAGQGTSPLHF
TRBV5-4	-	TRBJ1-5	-	TGTGCCAGCAGCCGGGACAAACAAAATCAGCCCCAGCATTTT	CASSRDKQNQPQHF
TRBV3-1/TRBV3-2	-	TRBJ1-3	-	TGTGCCAGCAGCCAAGTCCGAGGAACCATATATTTT	CASSQVRGTIYF
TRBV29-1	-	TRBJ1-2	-	TGCAGCGTTATTGGGCAGGCGGCTTCAGGCTACACCTTC	CSVIGQAASGYTF
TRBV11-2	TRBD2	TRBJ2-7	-	TGTGCCAGCAGCCGGGGAGCGGGAGGGCTTTACGAGCAGTACTTC	CASSRGAGGLYEQYF